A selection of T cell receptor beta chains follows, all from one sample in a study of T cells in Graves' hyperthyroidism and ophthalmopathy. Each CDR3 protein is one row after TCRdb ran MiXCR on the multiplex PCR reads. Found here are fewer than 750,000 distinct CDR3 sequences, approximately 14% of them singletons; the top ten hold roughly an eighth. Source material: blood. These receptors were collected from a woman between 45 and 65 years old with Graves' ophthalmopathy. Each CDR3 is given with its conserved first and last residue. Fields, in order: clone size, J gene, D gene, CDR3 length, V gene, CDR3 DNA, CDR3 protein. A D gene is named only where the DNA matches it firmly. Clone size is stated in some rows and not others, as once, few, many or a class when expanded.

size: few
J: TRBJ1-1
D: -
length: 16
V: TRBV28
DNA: TGTGCCAGCAGTTTATGGTTGATTGGGACCGGCGCTGAAGCTTTCTTT
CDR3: CASSLWLIGTGAEAFF

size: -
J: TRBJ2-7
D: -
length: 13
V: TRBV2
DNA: TGTGCCAGCAGGCTGATGGGGGGAGGCGAGCAGTACTTC
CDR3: CASRLMGGGEQYF

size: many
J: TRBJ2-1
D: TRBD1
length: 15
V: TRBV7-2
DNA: TGTGCCAGCAGCGTACAACAGGGGGCAGGCAATGAGCAGTTCTTC
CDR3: CASSVQQGAGNEQFF

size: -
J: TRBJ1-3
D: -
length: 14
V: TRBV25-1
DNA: TGTGCCAGCAGTGAACCAGGGGCTGGAAACACCATATATTTT
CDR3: CASSEPGAGNTIYF

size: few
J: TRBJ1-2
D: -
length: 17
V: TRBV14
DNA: TGTGCCAACAGCCAAGATCTATTAGGGGCTGGTGGCTATGGCTACACCTTC
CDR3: CANSQDLLGAGGYGYTF

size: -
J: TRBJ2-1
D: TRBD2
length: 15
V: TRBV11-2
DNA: TGTGCCAGCAGCTTGAGCGGGAGTTTCCGCAATGAGCAGTTCTTC
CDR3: CASSLSGSFRNEQFF

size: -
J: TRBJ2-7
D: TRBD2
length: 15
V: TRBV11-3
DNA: TGTGCCAGCAGCGAGGGGCTAGCGGCAGCATACGAGCAGTACTTC
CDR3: CASSEGLAAAYEQYF

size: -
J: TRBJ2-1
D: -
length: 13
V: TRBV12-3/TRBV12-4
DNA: TGTGCCAGCAGTTTAGCTGGGACGGTTGAGCAGTTCTTC
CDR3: CASSLAGTVEQFF

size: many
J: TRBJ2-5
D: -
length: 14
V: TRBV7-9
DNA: TGTGCCAGCAGTCAGGGTGTGGTACAAGAGACCCAGTACTTC
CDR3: CASSQGVVQETQYF

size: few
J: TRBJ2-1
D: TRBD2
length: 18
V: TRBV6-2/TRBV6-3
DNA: TGTGCCAGCAGGCGCACCGGGACTAGCGGGAGAACCTACAATGAGCAGTTCTTC
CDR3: CASRRTGTSGRTYNEQFF

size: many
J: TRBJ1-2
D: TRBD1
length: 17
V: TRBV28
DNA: TGTGCCAGCAGTTACGACCCGCGACAGGGAGCGCTGGTTGGCTACACCTTC
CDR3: CASSYDPRQGALVGYTF

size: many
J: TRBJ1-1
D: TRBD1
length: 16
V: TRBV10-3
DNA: TGTGCCATCAGCTCGGGGGGGGTACAGGGGCACACTGAAGCTTTCTTT
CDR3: CAISSGGVQGHTEAFF

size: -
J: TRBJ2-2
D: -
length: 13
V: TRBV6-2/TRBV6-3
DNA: TGTGCCAGCAGTTACGCGGGTGCCGGGGAGCTGTTTTTT
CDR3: CASSYAGAGELFF

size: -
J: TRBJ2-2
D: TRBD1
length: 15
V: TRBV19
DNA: TGTGCCAGTAGTATTGGACAGGGGGCGACCGGGGAGCTGTTTTTT
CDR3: CASSIGQGATGELFF

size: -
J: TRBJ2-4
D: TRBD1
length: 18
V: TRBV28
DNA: TGTGCCAGCAGTTTTCCCGGGACAGGGGGCTTTGCCAAAAACATTCAGTACTTC
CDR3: CASSFPGTGGFAKNIQYF

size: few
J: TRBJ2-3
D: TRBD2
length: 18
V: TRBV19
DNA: TGTGCCAGTAGTATTACCCGGACTAGCGGGAGATCGGTAGATACGCAGTATTTT
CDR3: CASSITRTSGRSVDTQYF

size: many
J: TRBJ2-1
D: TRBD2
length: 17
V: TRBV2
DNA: TGTGCCAGCAGACCGGCCCCCGGGACTAGCGGGAGTTATGAGCAGTTCTTC
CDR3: CASRPAPGTSGSYEQFF

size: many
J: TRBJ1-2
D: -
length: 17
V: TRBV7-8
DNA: TGTGCCAGCAGCTTAGGTTGGGGACAAGCGGCTAACTATGGCTACACCTTC
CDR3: CASSLGWGQAANYGYTF

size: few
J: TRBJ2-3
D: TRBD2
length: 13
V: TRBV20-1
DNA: TGCAGTGCTTTAGCGGGACCCACAGATACGCAGTATTTT
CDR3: CSALAGPTDTQYF

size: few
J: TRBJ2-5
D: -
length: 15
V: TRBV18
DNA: TGTGCCAGCTCACCACCTTTAGCGGTCCAAGAGACCCAGTACTTC
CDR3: CASSPPLAVQETQYF

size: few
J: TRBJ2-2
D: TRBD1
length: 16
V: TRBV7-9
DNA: TGTGCCAGCAGCAATAGAAGGGGGCAGAACACCGGGGAGCTGTTTTTT
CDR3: CASSNRRGQNTGELFF

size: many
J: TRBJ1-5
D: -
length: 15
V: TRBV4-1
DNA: TGCGCCAGCAGCCAAGATAACAGGGAACCCCAGCCCCAGCATTTT
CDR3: CASSQDNREPQPQHF

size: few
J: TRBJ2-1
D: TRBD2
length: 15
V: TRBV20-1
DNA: TGCAGTGCTAGAGATCGGCTAGCGGAATACAATGAGCAGTTCTTC
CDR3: CSARDRLAEYNEQFF

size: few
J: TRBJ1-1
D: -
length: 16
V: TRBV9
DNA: TGTGCCAGCAGCGGTGGTCAGGGCAGATCGAACACTGAAGCTTTCTTT
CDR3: CASSGGQGRSNTEAFF

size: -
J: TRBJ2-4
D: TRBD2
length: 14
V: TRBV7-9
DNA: TGTGCCAGCAGCTTCGCGGGAGGGACGGACATTCAGTACTTC
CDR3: CASSFAGGTDIQYF

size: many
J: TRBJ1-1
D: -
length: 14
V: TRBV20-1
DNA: TGCAGTGCTAGAGGGCATCAGGGAGGCACTGAAGCTTTCTTT
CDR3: CSARGHQGGTEAFF

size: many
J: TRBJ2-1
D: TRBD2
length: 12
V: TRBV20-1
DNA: TGCAGTGCTAGAACTAGCGTGAATGAGCAGTTCTTC
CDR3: CSARTSVNEQFF

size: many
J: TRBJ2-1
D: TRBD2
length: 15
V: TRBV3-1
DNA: TGTGCCAGCAGCCATACGGGAGGGGTTCACAATGAGCAGTTCTTC
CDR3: CASSHTGGVHNEQFF

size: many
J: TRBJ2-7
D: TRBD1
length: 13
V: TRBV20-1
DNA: TGCAGTGCTTACCGGGACAGGGCCTACGAGCAGTACTTC
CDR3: CSAYRDRAYEQYF

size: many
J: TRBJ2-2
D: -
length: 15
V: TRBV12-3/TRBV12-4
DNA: TGTGCCAGCAGAATGGGGCAGGGGCCCACCGGGGAGCTGTTTTTT
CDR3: CASRMGQGPTGELFF

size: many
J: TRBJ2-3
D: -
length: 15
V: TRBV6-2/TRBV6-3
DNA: TGTGCCAGCAGTTACGGAAGGACTGAGACAGATACGCAGTATTTT
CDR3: CASSYGRTETDTQYF

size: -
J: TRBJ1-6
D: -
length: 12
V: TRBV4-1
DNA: TGCGCCAGCAGCCAAATCAATTCACCCCTCCACTTT
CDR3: CASSQINSPLHF

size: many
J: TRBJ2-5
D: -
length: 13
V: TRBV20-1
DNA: TGCAGTGTTCACTCCGGGATTCAAGAGACCCAGTACTTC
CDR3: CSVHSGIQETQYF

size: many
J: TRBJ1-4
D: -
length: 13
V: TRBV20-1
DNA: TGCAGTGCCCTACAGTTAGATAATGAAAAACTGTTTTTT
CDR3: CSALQLDNEKLFF

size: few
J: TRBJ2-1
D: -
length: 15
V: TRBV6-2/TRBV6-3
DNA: TGTGCCAGCATGACAGTGGGTGAACGTACGAATGAGCAGTTCTTC
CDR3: CASMTVGERTNEQFF

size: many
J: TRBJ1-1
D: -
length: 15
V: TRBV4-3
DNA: TGCGCCAGCAGCCAAGATAGGTCAGGGAACACTGAAGCTTTCTTT
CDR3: CASSQDRSGNTEAFF

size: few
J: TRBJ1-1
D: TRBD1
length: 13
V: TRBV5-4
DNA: TGTGCCAGCAGCCCGGACAGGGTAAGGTCAGCTTTCTTT
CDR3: CASSPDRVRSAFF

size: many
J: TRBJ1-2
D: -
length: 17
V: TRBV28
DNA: TGTGCCAGCAGTTTTGTTCTCGGACAGCGCTTGAACTATGGCTACACCTTC
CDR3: CASSFVLGQRLNYGYTF

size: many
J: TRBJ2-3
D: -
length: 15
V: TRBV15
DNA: TGTGCCACCAGCAGAGCGACGCAGGGATTGGATACGCAGTATTTT
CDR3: CATSRATQGLDTQYF

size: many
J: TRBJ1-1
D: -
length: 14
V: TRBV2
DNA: TGTGCCAGCAGTGGATTGATGGGTGACACTGAAGCTTTCTTT
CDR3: CASSGLMGDTEAFF

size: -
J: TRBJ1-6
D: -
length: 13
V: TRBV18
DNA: TGTGCCAGCTCACAGGGTGGAGATTCACCCCTCCACTTT
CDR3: CASSQGGDSPLHF

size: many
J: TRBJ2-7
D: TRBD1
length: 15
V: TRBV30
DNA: TGTGCCTGGAGTGCCCTCTTAAGGGGGCACTACGAGCAGTACTTC
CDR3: CAWSALLRGHYEQYF

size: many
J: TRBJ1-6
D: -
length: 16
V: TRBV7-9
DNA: TGTGCCAGCAGCTTTTATAGCGGGACACCGCTTTCACCCCTCCACTTT
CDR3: CASSFYSGTPLSPLHF

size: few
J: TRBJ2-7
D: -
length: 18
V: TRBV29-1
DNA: TGCAGCGTTGAAGATCATCTCGCTAGCGGACAGGGATTCCACGAGCAGTACTTC
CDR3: CSVEDHLASGQGFHEQYF

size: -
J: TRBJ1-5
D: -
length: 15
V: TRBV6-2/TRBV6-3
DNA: TGTGCCAGCAGCGGGACACCCACTAGCAATCAGCCCCAGCATTTT
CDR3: CASSGTPTSNQPQHF

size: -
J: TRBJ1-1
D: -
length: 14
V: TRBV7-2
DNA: TGTGCCAGCAGCTTAGGGACGACAAACACTGAAGCTTTCTTT
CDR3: CASSLGTTNTEAFF

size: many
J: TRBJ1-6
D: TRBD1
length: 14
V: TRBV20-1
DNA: TGCAGTGCTAGTCGCGGGACAGGGGTCTCACCCCTCCACTTT
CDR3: CSASRGTGVSPLHF

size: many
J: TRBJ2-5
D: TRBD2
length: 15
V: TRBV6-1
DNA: TGTGCCAGCAGAATCAGGACTAGCGGGAGACAGACCCAGTACTTC
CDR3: CASRIRTSGRQTQYF

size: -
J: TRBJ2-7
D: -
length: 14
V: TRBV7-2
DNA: TGTGCCAGCAGCGACCGGGACGTAATCTACGAGCAGTACTTC
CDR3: CASSDRDVIYEQYF

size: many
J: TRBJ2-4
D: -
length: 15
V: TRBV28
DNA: TGTGCCAGCAGTTCCTTAGGGGGAGGTGAAAACATTCAGTACTTC
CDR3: CASSSLGGGENIQYF

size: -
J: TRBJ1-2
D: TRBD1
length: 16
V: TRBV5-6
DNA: TGTGCCAGCAGCTTGGAACTGGGGACAGGGGGCGATGGCTACACCTTC
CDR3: CASSLELGTGGDGYTF

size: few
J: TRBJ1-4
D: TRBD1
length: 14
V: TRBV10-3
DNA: TGTGCCATCAGACCGGGACAGGGTGTTGAAAAACTGTTTTTT
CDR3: CAIRPGQGVEKLFF

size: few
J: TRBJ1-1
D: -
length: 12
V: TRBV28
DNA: TGTGCCAGCAAGGGGGGGGGCACTGAAGCTTTCTTT
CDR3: CASKGGGTEAFF

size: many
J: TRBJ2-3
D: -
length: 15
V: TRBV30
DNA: TGTGCCTGGAGTGTTTTAGCGCGGGGAACAGATACGCAGTATTTT
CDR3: CAWSVLARGTDTQYF

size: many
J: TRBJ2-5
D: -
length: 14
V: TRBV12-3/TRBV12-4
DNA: TGTGCCAGCAGTTTGAGGCCTATCCAAGAGACCCAGTACTTC
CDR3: CASSLRPIQETQYF

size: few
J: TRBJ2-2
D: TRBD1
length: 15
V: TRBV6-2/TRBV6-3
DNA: TGTGCCAGCAGTCAGTGGACAGGGGGGACCGGGGAGCTGTTTTTT
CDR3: CASSQWTGGTGELFF

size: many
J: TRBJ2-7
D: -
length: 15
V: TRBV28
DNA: TGTGCCAGCAGTTCCCCCCGGACGGAATCCTACGAGCAGTACTTC
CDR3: CASSSPRTESYEQYF